The clone carrying this T cell receptor (beta chain) was detected only a few times. Its antigen is currently unknown. The read ends 3 residues early relative to the CDR3; the germline J gene fills the gap. Both groups were predominantly of Caucasian heritage. For at least one year, all CVID subjects received replacement immunoglobulin. Donors gave roughly 4.5 to 8.5 ml heparinized peripheral whole blood. The data stem from a study of T cell clonality in common variable immunodeficiency. General study points: Reportedly, TCR beta sequences from common variable immunodeficiency showed fewer deletions and N-nucleotide insertions.

TCRdb's table, derived via immunoSEQ multiplex PCR, lists solely in-frame clones and lacks some. Observed in the sample are tens of thousands of clones, none of them singletons. V was pared by 0 bases and J by 4 bases, with 4 bases of the junction left unmatched. The CDR3 extends over 15 amino acids. The germline V gene encodes CDR1 LNHDA and CDR2 SQIVND (reference sequence). Input material: peripheral blood mononuclear cells. The genes are TRBV19 and TRBJ2-3; 7 positions agree with TRBD1. This TCR was recovered from a human donor with common variable immunodeficiency. CDR3 loop: CASSIEGDSSDTQYF. The sequenced CDR3 bases are TGTGCCAGTAGTATAGAGGGGGACAGCTCAGATACG.